This is a list of T cell receptor beta chains from one sample in a study of beta chain features in type 1 diabetes. The repertoire was sequenced with immunoSEQ multiplex PCR; TCRdb's copy has only in-frame clones and lacks some. Among fewer than 150,000 clones, about 7% were seen once, and the ten largest hold about 1.4%. The source material was central memory CD4+ T cells from blood. The receptor source for this set is a woman in her 30s in good health. CDR3s include the opening cysteine and the closing phenylalanine or tryptophan. Fields, in order: CDR3 protein, CDR3 DNA, J gene, V gene, D gene, clone size. The D gene is left open where the match is weak. The listing skips clone size in some rows; elsewhere it reads once, few, many or a size class.

cdr3_aa: CATSRDKGQSTDTQYF
cdr3_nt: TGTGCCACCAGCAGAGATAAGGGACAGAGCACAGATACGCAGTATTTT
j_call: TRBJ2-3
v_call: TRBV15
d_call: TRBD1
clone_size: many

cdr3_aa: CAISEITGKDTQYF
cdr3_nt: TGTGCCATCAGTGAAATCACAGGGAAAGATACGCAGTATTTT
j_call: TRBJ2-3
v_call: TRBV10-3
d_call: NA
clone_size: few

cdr3_aa: CASSLAGGPKNEQFF
cdr3_nt: TGTGCCAGCAGTCTAGCGGGAGGGCCTAAGAATGAGCAGTTCTTC
j_call: TRBJ2-1
v_call: TRBV6-5
d_call: TRBD2
clone_size: NA

cdr3_aa: CASSQTGYNEQFF
cdr3_nt: TGTGCCAGCAGCCAGACTGGTTACAATGAGCAGTTCTTC
j_call: TRBJ2-1
v_call: TRBV7-9
d_call: NA
clone_size: few

cdr3_aa: CASSPGWDTDTQYF
cdr3_nt: TGTGCCAGCAGCCCGGGATGGGACACAGATACGCAGTATTTT
j_call: TRBJ2-3
v_call: TRBV7-9
d_call: NA
clone_size: many

cdr3_aa: CASRWTSGRAETQYF
cdr3_nt: TGTGCCAGCAGGTGGACTAGCGGGAGGGCGGAGACCCAGTACTTC
j_call: TRBJ2-5
v_call: TRBV28
d_call: TRBD2
clone_size: many

cdr3_aa: CASSRTGLTYGYTF
cdr3_nt: TGCGCCAGCAGCAGAACAGGGTTGACTTATGGCTACACCTTC
j_call: TRBJ1-2
v_call: TRBV5-1
d_call: NA
clone_size: few

cdr3_aa: CASSVGLAGNWEQFF
cdr3_nt: TGTGCCAGCAGCGTCGGACTAGCGGGAAACTGGGAGCAGTTCTTC
j_call: TRBJ2-1
v_call: TRBV6-5
d_call: TRBD2
clone_size: NA

cdr3_aa: CASSLGQAHYGYTF
cdr3_nt: TGTGCCAGCAGCTTAGGACAGGCCCACTATGGCTACACCTTC
j_call: TRBJ1-2
v_call: TRBV7-9
d_call: NA
clone_size: few

cdr3_aa: CASSQSLRRNQPQHF
cdr3_nt: TGTGCCAGCTCTCAAAGTTTGCGGAGAAATCAGCCCCAGCATTTT
j_call: TRBJ1-5
v_call: TRBV18
d_call: NA
clone_size: NA

cdr3_aa: CASSQTGESYQPQHF
cdr3_nt: TGCGCCAGCAGCCAAACAGGGGAGTCCTATCAGCCCCAGCATTTT
j_call: TRBJ1-5
v_call: TRBV5-1
d_call: TRBD1
clone_size: many

cdr3_aa: CASRETGGNGYTF
cdr3_nt: TGTGCCAGCAGAGAGACAGGGGGTAATGGCTACACCTTC
j_call: TRBJ1-2
v_call: TRBV7-9
d_call: TRBD1
clone_size: NA

cdr3_aa: CASSEVRGRRDTQYF
cdr3_nt: TGTGCCAGCAGTGAAGTACGCGGGAGGAGAGATACGCAGTATTTT
j_call: TRBJ2-3
v_call: TRBV6-1
d_call: TRBD2
clone_size: few

cdr3_aa: CASSLGTSSSYEQYF
cdr3_nt: TGTGCCAGCAGCTTAGGGACTTCCAGCTCCTACGAGCAGTACTTC
j_call: TRBJ2-7
v_call: TRBV7-2
d_call: NA
clone_size: few

cdr3_aa: CASSIRGSAANTEAFF
cdr3_nt: TGTGCCAGTAGTATAAGGGGGTCGGCGGCGAACACTGAAGCTTTCTTT
j_call: TRBJ1-1
v_call: TRBV19
d_call: NA
clone_size: few

cdr3_aa: CATKPEGLAGAPYNEQFF
cdr3_nt: TGTGCCACCAAGCCCGAGGGACTAGCGGGAGCCCCCTACAATGAGCAGTTCTTC
j_call: TRBJ2-1
v_call: TRBV19
d_call: TRBD2
clone_size: few

cdr3_aa: CASSGTPGQGRSEKLFF
cdr3_nt: TGTGCCAGCAGCGGAACCCCGGGACAGGGGCGGTCGGAAAAACTGTTTTTT
j_call: TRBJ1-4
v_call: TRBV7-8
d_call: TRBD1
clone_size: NA

cdr3_aa: CASSITQMPYNEQFF
cdr3_nt: TGTGCCAGTAGTATAACTCAAATGCCGTACAATGAGCAGTTCTTC
j_call: TRBJ2-1
v_call: TRBV19
d_call: NA
clone_size: many

cdr3_aa: CASSPGLAGSYEQYF
cdr3_nt: TGTGCCAGCAGTCCCGGACTAGCGGGCTCCTACGAGCAGTACTTC
j_call: TRBJ2-7
v_call: TRBV7-3
d_call: TRBD2
clone_size: NA

cdr3_aa: CAISEGATDTQYF
cdr3_nt: TGTGCCATCAGCGAGGGGGCAACAGATACGCAGTATTTT
j_call: TRBJ2-3
v_call: TRBV10-3
d_call: TRBD1
clone_size: many